This T cell receptor (beta chain) came from a study of blood T cell repertoires in COVID-19. Looking at the study overall: There were acute and convalescent COVID-19 samples, and they came from the United States, Italy and Spain. The analysed material was cDNA or gDNA that came from T cells, B-cell-depleted T cells, or PBMCs.

The CDR3 consists of 15 residues. The germline V gene encodes CDR1 SGHRS and CDR2 YFSETQ. V was clipped by 0 bases and J by 3 bases; unmatched bases: 6. Sequenced by immunoSEQ multiplex PCR; TCRdb stores in-frame clones only, minus some. The table lists 200,000 or so clones, about nine tenths of them singletons, with roughly 4.5% in the top ten. The clonotype was recovered from a man in his fifties with acute or convalescent COVID-19. The specimen was peripheral blood. The rearrangement uses TRBV5-1 and TRBJ2-7; 7 positions agree with TRBD1. The CDR3 is CASSLEAGGYYEQYF. The CDR3 DNA sequence: TGCGCCAGCAGCTTGGAGGCAGGGGGTTACTACGAGCAGTACTTC.